A selection of T cell receptor beta chains follows, all from one sample in a study of cytomegalovirus exposure and HLA in healthy donors. TCRdb's copy holds only in-frame clones and misses some; the assay was immunoSEQ multiplex PCR. Its table lists 100,000 to 150,000 clones. Sequenced material: PBMCs. These receptor sequences come from a middle-aged woman in good health and CMV-seropositive. The CDR3 runs from the conserved cysteine through the conserved F or W. A D gene is named only where the DNA matches it firmly.

D gene | J gene | CDR3 length | V gene | CDR3 DNA | CDR3 protein
- | TRBJ1-1 | 15 | TRBV19 | TGTGCCAGTAGTATAGGAGGGGGTACGAACACTGAAGCTTTCTTT | CASSIGGGTNTEAFF
TRBD2 | TRBJ2-5 | 13 | TRBV5-6 | TGTGCCAGCAGCACCGGGAGGAGAGAGACCCAGTACTTC | CASSTGRRETQYF
- | TRBJ2-4 | 16 | TRBV28 | TGTGCCAGCAAGGCCACTAAAGGTCTGGCCAAAAACATTCAGTACTTC | CASKATKGLAKNIQYF
- | TRBJ2-5 | 12 | TRBV15 | TGTGCCACCCTCGCCGGGGATGGGACCCAGTACTTC | CATLAGDGTQYF
- | TRBJ2-2 | 13 | TRBV10-1 | TGCGCCAGCAGGGGCCAGGGTACCGGGGAGCTGTTTTTT | CASRGQGTGELFF
TRBD1 | TRBJ2-7 | 13 | TRBV19 | TGTGCCAGTAGTCCCGGGACAGCATACGAGCAGTACTTC | CASSPGTAYEQYF
TRBD2 | TRBJ2-3 | 20 | TRBV7-8 | TGTGCCAGCAGCCAACTCTCCGGGACTAGCGGAGCCCCTAGCACAGATACGCAGTATTTT | CASSQLSGTSGAPSTDTQYF
- | TRBJ1-3 | 15 | TRBV7-9 | TGTGCCAGCAGCCAGACCGGGAATGAGAGAAACACCATATATTTT | CASSQTGNERNTIYF
- | TRBJ2-2 | 14 | TRBV18 | TGTGCCAGCTCACCCTCGAGAGACACCGGGGAGCTGTTTTTT | CASSPSRDTGELFF
TRBD1 | TRBJ1-2 | 15 | TRBV6-5 | TGTGCCAGCACCCAAATTACAGGGGGCGGTTATGGCTACACCTTC | CASTQITGGGYGYTF
- | TRBJ2-1 | 16 | TRBV15 | TGTGCCACCAGCAGAGATCAAGGGAGCTTGGGGAATGAGCAGTTCTTC | CATSRDQGSLGNEQFF
TRBD2 | TRBJ2-5 | 14 | TRBV10-1 | TGCGCCAGCAGTGAAAGAGCGGGACAAGAGACCCAGTACTTC | CASSERAGQETQYF
- | TRBJ1-1 | 14 | TRBV28 | TGTGCCAGCAGTTTTCAGGGGAAGGGGACTGAAGCTTTCTTT | CASSFQGKGTEAFF
- | TRBJ2-7 | 14 | TRBV10-3 | TGTGCCACCTGGGGGGGGACAGGATCCTACGAGCAGTACTTC | CATWGGTGSYEQYF
TRBD1 | TRBJ2-1 | 16 | TRBV7-8 | TGTGCCAGCAGCTTAGCCCTGGGACAGGGAGCAAGTGAGCAGTTCTTC | CASSLALGQGASEQFF
TRBD1 | TRBJ2-3 | 16 | TRBV5-1 | TGCGCCAGCAGCTTTAGCACAGGGGTCAGCACAGATACGCAGTATTTT | CASSFSTGVSTDTQYF
- | TRBJ2-7 | 15 | TRBV25-1 | TGTGCCAGCAGTGAACCAACGACCCCCGGGTACGAGCAGTACTTC | CASSEPTTPGYEQYF
TRBD2 | TRBJ2-3 | 17 | TRBV11-1 | TGTGCCAGCAGCTTATTGACTAGCGGGGGTTTCACAGATACGCAGTATTTT | CASSLLTSGGFTDTQYF
TRBD1 | TRBJ2-2 | 15 | TRBV7-2 | TGTGCCAGCAGCCGCGGACAGGGGGACACCGGGGAGCTGTTTTTT | CASSRGQGDTGELFF
- | TRBJ1-1 | 15 | TRBV18 | TGTGCCAGCTCACCCTCATTAACGGTGAACACTGAAGCTTTCTTT | CASSPSLTVNTEAFF
- | TRBJ2-5 | 15 | TRBV7-9 | TGTGCCAGCAGCTTAGCTTCAGGCCCTGGAGAGACCCAGTACTTC | CASSLASGPGETQYF
TRBD2 | TRBJ2-1 | 14 | TRBV19 | TGTGCCAGTACGGGCCTAGCGGGTGGGGATGAGCAGTTCTTC | CASTGLAGGDEQFF
- | TRBJ2-5 | 13 | TRBV6-1 | TGTGCCAGCCCTGCAGGGTCCCAAGAGACCCAGTACTTC | CASPAGSQETQYF
- | TRBJ2-7 | 14 | TRBV11-2 | TGTGCCAGCAGCGCTGGGCGGGGAGCCTACGAGCAGTACTTC | CASSAGRGAYEQYF
- | TRBJ2-7 | 15 | TRBV4-1 | TGCGCCAGCAGCCAAGAGTCAGTTCTCTCCTACGAGCAGTACTTC | CASSQESVLSYEQYF
- | TRBJ1-5 | 16 | TRBV6-1 | TGTGCCAGCAGTGAAACTCCGGGGTTCGCCAATCAGCCCCAGCATTTT | CASSETPGFANQPQHF
- | TRBJ1-2 | 12 | TRBV14 | TGTGCCAGCAGCCAAAATCCAGGCGTCTACACCTTC | CASSQNPGVYTF
- | TRBJ1-2 | 13 | TRBV7-9 | TGTGCCAGCAGCCTGACTAAGGGCGATGGCTACACCTTC | CASSLTKGDGYTF